Below, 28 T cell receptor beta chains from the same sample are listed, as sequenced in a study of blood T cell repertoires in COVID-19. Sequencing was performed with immunoSEQ multiplex PCR; in TCRdb, only in-frame clones are kept and a portion is missing. The profile covers around 270,000 clones, with around 87% appearing a single time and approximately 2.3% taken by the ten largest. Input material: peripheral blood. These receptors all stem from a woman aged 45-59 years with acute or convalescent COVID-19.

The chain carries TRBV5-1 and TRBJ2-1; TRBD1 might be the D (5 bases). Germline-derived CDR1 and CDR2 are SGHRS and YFSETQ. Trimming removed 1 base from V and 0 bases from J, with 23 bases in between. The CDR3 has 20 amino acids. The CDR3 loop reads CASSLLQGALLLNSYNEQFF. The DNA of the CDR3 is TGCGCCAGCAGCTTGTTGCAGGGCGCTTTACTTCTCAACTCCTACAATGAGCAGTTCTTC.

J is TRBJ2-1 and V is TRBV30; D unclear. There are 13 residues in the CDR3. V dropped 6 bases and J dropped 8 bases, with 17 bases sitting between them. Germline CDR1 is GTSNPN and CDR2 is SVGIG (reference sequence). The CDR3 reads CACPHRAHDEQFF. CDR3 DNA sequence: TGTGCCTGTCCCCACAGAGCCCACGATGAGCAGTTCTTC.

This clone was seen more than once but under ten times. J is TRBJ1-4 and V is TRBV27, with D perhaps matching TRBD1 (6 bases). The CDR3 length is 13 residues. Germline V gene data show CDR1 as MNHEY and CDR2 as SMNVEV (reference sequence). The V end was cut by 7 bases, the J end by 5 bases, with 11 bases between. In nucleotides, the CDR3 is TGTGCCAGCACCCGTCAGGGGAATGAAAAACTGTTTTTT. This encodes CASTRQGNEKLFF.

The V and J genes are TRBV6-1 and TRBJ1-5; 10 bases agree with TRBD1. The CDR3 has 18 amino acids. V shed 4 bases and J 0 bases; nucleotides not matched to a gene: 9. Germline-derived CDR1 and CDR2 are MNHNS and SASEGT. The CDR3 sequence: CASSAPGQGIYSNQPQHF. CDR3 nucleotides: TGTGCCAGCAGTGCCCCGGGACAGGGGATCTATAGCAATCAGCCCCAGCATTTT.

This rearrangement joins TRBV12-3 or TRBV12-4 to TRBJ1-1; D is undetermined. Trimming took off 4 bases at V and 3 bases at J, with 6 bases between the two ends. There are 12 residues in the CDR3. The CDR3 DNA reads as TGTGCCAGCAGTTCTTACTACACTGAAGCTTTCTTT. Protein product: CASSSYYTEAFF.

The chain joins TRBV3-1 (or the pseudogene TRBV3-2) to TRBJ2-2; D not certain. Germline-derived CDR1 and CDR2 are LGHDT and YNNKEL (reference sequence). Trimming removed 8 bases at V and 3 bases at J, with 4 bases between. The CDR3 length is 11 residues. CDR3 nucleotides: TGTGCCAGCGGAGACACCGGGGAGCTGTTTTTT. Protein sequence: CASGDTGELFF.

This clone came up a few times. The J gene is TRBJ2-1, the V gene TRBV19; 8 bases line up with TRBD2. The V and J ends lost 0 bases and 2 bases, in that order; junction bases with no gene match: 3. The CDR3 has 16 amino acids. The germline V gene encodes CDR1 LNHDA and CDR2 SQIVND (reference sequence). The DNA of the CDR3 is TGTGCCAGTAGTATAGATACTAGCGGCACCTACAATGAGCAGTTCTTC. Translating it yields CASSIDTSGTYNEQFF.

V usage is TRBV20-1 and J usage is TRBJ1-5; D gene uncertain. The V end was cut by 6 bases, the J end by 7 bases, with 10 bases between. Germline values: CDR1 DFQATT, CDR2 SNEGSKA (reference sequence). CDR3 length: 11 residues. The CDR3 sequence: CSAPGRQPQHF. The DNA for the CDR3 is TGCAGTGCCCCCGGGAGGCAGCCCCAGCATTTT.

This clone was seen just once. The chain recombines TRBV24-1 with TRBJ2-7, with 9 bases aligning to TRBD2. With 3 bases clipped from V and 2 bases from J, the junction kept 13 bases outside the gene matches. This CDR3 is 18 amino acids long. Looked up from germline, CDR1 is KGHDR and CDR2 is SFDVKD. CDR3 coding DNA: TGTGCCACCAGTGATAACTATTTGACGACTAGCGGAACCTACGAGCAGTACTTC. This codes for CATSDNYLTTSGTYEQYF.

The gene calls are TRBV7-3 and TRBJ1-2; perhaps TRBD1 as D (5 bases). With 3 bases removed from V and 7 bases from J, the gap between germline ends came to 21 bases. The CDR3 runs 16 residues. Germline lookup yields CDR1 SGHTA and CDR2 FQGTGA. The CDR3 DNA sequence: TGTGCCAGCAGCTTGTCAGCGGGGCGCATTGGGGCTGGCTACACCTTC. It is translated as CASSLSAGRIGAGYTF.

This chain connects TRBV28 to TRBJ1-4; a possible D gene is TRBD1 (6 bases). V gave up 8 bases and J gave up 6 bases, with 13 bases separating them. CDR1 is MDHEN, CDR2 SYDVKM, per germline. There are 13 residues in the CDR3. CDR3 nucleotides: TGTGCCAGCTGGGGGGGGCGCGATGAAAAACTGTTTTTT. Translated, it gives CASWGGRDEKLFF.

The V call is TRBV7-9, the J call TRBJ2-7; D gene unclear. The V and J ends lost 1 base and 0 bases respectively, with 10 bases between them. CDR3 length: 15 residues. Germline loops: CDR1 SEHNR, CDR2 FQNEAQ (reference sequence). The CDR3 bases are TGTGCCAGCAGCTTAGTGTTACAGAGCTCCTACGAGCAGTACTTC. Translating gives CASSLVLQSSYEQYF.

The rearrangement uses TRBV5-1 and TRBJ1-3; TRBD1 agrees at 9 bases. The germline CDR1 and CDR2 sequences are SGHRS and YFSETQ. After removal of 8 bases from V and 2 bases from J, the junction contained 8 bases not matched to a gene. The CDR3 has 15 amino acids. CDR3 region: CASSQGAIAGNTIYF. DNA of the CDR3: TGCGCCAGTTCACAGGGGGCCATTGCTGGAAACACCATATATTTT.

This clone was seen more than once but under ten times. The gene calls are TRBV9 and TRBJ2-7; the D is unclear. CDR1 and CDR2 from the germline V gene are SGDLS and YYNGEE. CDR3 length equals 14 residues. V lost 0 bases to trimming and J lost 2 bases, with 9 bases between them. The CDR3 protein is CASSVGSAAYEQYF. The CDR3 DNA follows: TGTGCCAGCAGCGTAGGCAGCGCCGCCTACGAGCAGTACTTC. The whole variable domain, filled in from reference TRBV9 and TRBJ2-7, reads DSGVTQTPKHLITATGQRVTLRCSPRSGDLSVYWYQQSLDQGLQFLIQYYNGEERAKGNILERFSAQQFPDLHSELNLSSLELGDSALYFCASSVGSAAYEQYFGPGTRLTVT.

This clone was counted a single time. V and J are TRBV6-2 or TRBV6-3 and TRBJ1-1; D perhaps matches TRBD1 (5 bases). V was trimmed by 6 bases and J by 1 base, leaving 9 bases between them. The CDR3 has 13 amino acids. Germline assignment: CDR1 MNHEY and CDR2 SVGEGT. The CDR3 DNA is TGTGCCAGCAGCGATACAGGGAACACTGAAGCTTTCTTT. This gives the protein CASSDTGNTEAFF.

V and J are TRBV7-9 and TRBJ1-1, with D hard to call. The germline V gene has CDR1 SEHNR and CDR2 FQNEAQ (reference sequence). The CDR3 length is 13 residues. Trimming pared 4 bases from V and 4 bases from J, leaving 10 bases between. The CDR3 DNA is TGTGCCAGCAGCTCGAGCGGGGTCACTGAAGCTTTCTTT. It encodes CASSSSGVTEAFF.

The chain recombines TRBV15 with TRBJ2-5; weak D call: TRBD1 (6 bases). Germline loops: CDR1 LNHNV, CDR2 YYDKDF (reference sequence). The CDR3 spans 16 residues. V dropped 1 base and J dropped 1 base, with 13 bases sitting between them. The CDR3 sequence is CATSRAQGIGQETQYF. CDR3 DNA: TGTGCCACCAGCAGAGCTCAGGGGATCGGCCAAGAGACCCAGTACTTC.

V usage is TRBV9 and J usage is TRBJ1-3, with 8 bases identical to TRBD1. Trimming took 3 bases from V and 0 from J; bases not matched to a gene: 8. CDR3 size: 17 residues. From germline, CDR1 is SGDLS and CDR2 YYNGEE. This chain's CDR3 is CASSASGTGRSGNTIYF. CDR3 DNA: TGTGCCAGCAGCGCGTCCGGGACAGGACGCTCTGGAAACACCATATATTTT.

The V and J genes are TRBV5-1 and TRBJ2-1; 8 bases are shared with TRBD2. The CDR3 is 17 amino acids. V lost 5 bases and J lost 2; bases outside the gene matches: 12. Looked up from germline, CDR1 is SGHRS and CDR2 is YFSETQ. The DNA of the CDR3 is TGCGCCAGCAGGGGCGTGCTAGCGGGCCTCCCCTACAATGAGCAGTTCTTC. Its translation: CASRGVLAGLPYNEQFF.

The chain joins TRBV29-1 to TRBJ2-3, with 9 bases lining up with TRBD2. This CDR3 region has 17 residues. The J segment lost 0 bases and the V segment lost 6 bases, leaving 13 bases of the junction unmatched. Germline loops: CDR1 SQVTM, CDR2 ANQGSEA. CDR3 amino acids: CSVGSGGRGRSTDTQYF. DNA of the CDR3: TGCAGCGTGGGGTCCGGCGGGAGGGGACGGAGCACAGATACGCAGTATTTT.

CDR3: CASSELVFSGRGSDQPQHF. CDR3 nucleotides: TGTGCCAGCAGTGAATTAGTTTTTTCGGGGAGGGGGTCGGATCAGCCCCAGCATTTT. The genes are TRBV2 and TRBJ1-5, with D perhaps TRBD1 (6 bases). Germline assignment: CDR1 SNHLY and CDR2 FYNNEI. V dropped 2 bases and J dropped 5 bases, with 25 bases sitting between them. CDR3 length: 19 amino acids.

The J gene is TRBJ1-5, the V gene TRBV19; tentatively, D is TRBD1 (6 bases). The CDR3 sequence is 16 residues long. Germline CDR1 LNHDA, CDR2 SQIVND (reference sequence). With 5 bases removed from V and 0 bases from J, the gap between germline ends came to 14 bases. This chain's CDR3 is CASSYLGGYSNQPQHF. The CDR3 coding sequence is TGTGCCAGTAGTTACTTAGGGGGATATAGCAATCAGCCCCAGCATTTT.

The chain recombines TRBV27 with TRBJ2-1; the match to TRBD1 covers 12 bases. V was pared by 5 bases and J by 10 bases, with 6 bases of the junction left unmatched. The CDR3 is made up of 14 amino acids. The germline V gene encodes CDR1 MNHEY and CDR2 SMNVEV (reference sequence). CDR3 in DNA: TGTGCCAGCAGTCATCGGGACAGGGGGCGGGAGCAGTTCTTC. Protein: CASSHRDRGREQFF.

The chain joins TRBV6-2 or TRBV6-3 to TRBJ1-1; 9 bases agree with TRBD1. The CDR3 extends over 17 amino acids. With 1 base clipped from V and 4 bases from J, the junction kept 10 bases outside the gene matches. CDR1 is MNHEY, CDR2 SVGEGT, per germline. The CDR3 DNA follows: TGTGCCAGCAGTTACTACAGGGGGCAGTCGTTGGGCACTGAAGCTTTCTTT. Translated, it gives CASSYYRGQSLGTEAFF.

V and J are TRBV28 and TRBJ2-5, with TRBD2 matching 11 bases. There are 15 residues in the CDR3. The V gene's germline CDR1 is MDHEN and CDR2 SYDVKM. V lost 5 bases, J lost 5 bases, and 7 bases stayed unmatched. The CDR3 region is CASSPQGLAGETQYF. CDR3 nucleotides: TGTGCCAGCAGTCCTCAAGGACTAGCGGGCGAGACCCAGTACTTC.

The CDR3 loop reads CASSVDVGASGRYNEQFF. CDR3 sequence (DNA): TGTGCCAGCAGCGTAGATGTTGGGGCTAGCGGGAGGTACAATGAGCAGTTCTTC. The rearrangement links TRBV9 to TRBJ2-1, with TRBD2 matching 11 bases. The CDR3 sequence is 18 residues long. Per germline, CDR1 SGDLS and CDR2 YYNGEE. The V and J ends lost 0 bases and 4 bases, in that order; junction bases with no gene match: 9.

The chain recombines TRBV7-8 with TRBJ2-1, with D maybe TRBD2 (5 bases). Germline V gene lookup returns CDR1 SGHVS and CDR2 FQNEAQ. The CDR3 has 13 amino acids. The V end was cut by 0 bases, the J end by 9 bases, with 9 bases between. Here the CDR3 DNA reads TGTGCCAGCAGCTTAGCGCAACGGGGTGAGCAGTTCTTC. This sequence encodes CASSLAQRGEQFF.

The CDR3 here is CARRRASGRDYEQYF. In DNA, the CDR3 is TGTGCCAGAAGGCGCGCTAGCGGGAGGGACTACGAGCAGTACTTC. This sequence joins TRBV5-3 and TRBJ2-7, with 12 nucleotides matching TRBD2. TRBV5-3 belongs to the ORF category, with a function that is uncertain. The CDR3 contains 15 residues. V lost 5 bases, J lost 3 bases, and 6 bases stayed unmatched.